This is a list of T cell receptor beta chains from one sample in a study of T cell repertoires in cytomegalovirus infection. TCRdb redid the calling of the reads with MiXCR, one entry per CDR3 protein. The table lists fewer than 400,000 distinct CDR3 sequences, around a sixth of them singletons, with around 8.6% in the top ten. Material: PBMCs. These receptors were obtained from a human donor in good health (CMV status not recorded). Some clones in this sample may be carry-over from other donors' samples. The CDR3 runs from the conserved cysteine through the conserved F or W. A D gene is named only where the DNA matches it firmly. For some rows the clone size is stated as once, few or many, or as a class when expanded; others skip it.

TRBV2	few	TRBJ1-1	.	CASSPDADTEAFF	TGTGCCAGCAGTCCGGACGCGGACACTGAAGCTTTCTTT
TRBV6-5	many	TRBJ2-7	.	CASSQMSPAGEQYF	TGTGCCAGCAGCCAGATGTCCCCGGCCGGCGAGCAGTACTTC
TRBV19	.	TRBJ2-7	TRBD1	CATRDRVNEQYF	TGTGCCACCCGGGACAGGGTCAACGAGCAGTACTTC
TRBV20-1	few	TRBJ1-2	TRBD1	CSARAYGTGQFGYTF	TGCAGTGCTAGAGCTTACGGGACAGGACAATTTGGCTACACCTTC
TRBV20-1	few	TRBJ2-7	.	CSASQGYEQYF	TGCAGTGCTAGTCAGGGCTACGAGCAGTACTTC
TRBV9	.	TRBJ2-7	TRBD2	CASSFRLAGFYEQYF	TGTGCCAGCAGTTTCCGACTAGCGGGATTCTACGAGCAGTACTTC
TRBV19	.	TRBJ2-7	TRBD1	CASSMGDRVYEQYF	TGTGCCAGTAGTATGGGGGACAGGGTCTACGAGCAGTACTTC
TRBV19	few	TRBJ1-5	.	CASSIGGGQPQHF	TGTGCCAGTAGTATAGGGGGTGGTCAGCCCCAGCATTTT
TRBV20-1	.	TRBJ2-3	TRBD2	CSASRELAGGLVPDTQYF	TGCAGTGCTTCAAGGGAGCTAGCGGGAGGGCTCGTCCCGGATACGCAGTATTTT
TRBV4-1	many	TRBJ1-5	.	CASSQDERTVPSGSNQPQHF	TGCGCCAGCAGCCAAGATGAGAGGACAGTCCCGTCGGGGAGCAATCAGCCCCAGCATTTT
TRBV9	few	TRBJ2-3	.	CASSTTDVWGTDTQYF	TGTGCCAGCAGCACTACCGACGTCTGGGGCACAGATACGCAGTATTTT
TRBV28	many	TRBJ1-4	TRBD1	CASSSWTGPNEKLFF	TGTGCCAGCAGTTCCTGGACAGGACCTAATGAAAAACTGTTTTTT
TRBV4-2	.	TRBJ2-5	.	CASSPPAGTLGTQYF	TGTGCCAGCAGCCCCCCGGCGGGCACCTTAGGGACCCAGTACTTC
TRBV7-8	many	TRBJ2-1	.	CASSLDRVAYNEQFF	TGTGCCAGCAGCTTGGACCGGGTAGCCTACAATGAGCAGTTCTTC
TRBV5-1	few	TRBJ2-7	TRBD1	CASSWAGTGEYEQYF	TGCGCCAGCAGCTGGGCCGGGACAGGAGAATACGAGCAGTACTTC
TRBV28	few	TRBJ1-2	.	CASRDLEMGGRYGYTF	TGTGCCAGCAGGGACCTAGAGATGGGAGGGAGGTATGGCTACACCTTC
TRBV7-2	many	TRBJ2-7	.	CASSLAPSRGYEQYF	TGTGCCAGCAGCTTAGCGCCCAGCAGGGGCTACGAGCAGTACTTC
TRBV19	few	TRBJ1-2	.	CASARELNYGYTF	TGTGCCAGTGCCAGGGAATTAAACTATGGCTACACCTTC
TRBV6-4	.	TRBJ2-1	TRBD2	CASSEKAGVANEQFF	TGTGCCAGCAGTGAGAAAGCGGGAGTCGCAAATGAGCAGTTCTTC
TRBV12-3/TRBV12-4	many	TRBJ2-7	TRBD2	CASSLGGLAGDEQYF	TGTGCCAGCAGTTTGGGGGGACTAGCGGGAGACGAGCAGTACTTC
TRBV11-3	few	TRBJ1-5	TRBD1	CARPSDRALRGPQHF	TGTGCCCGACCTTCGGACAGGGCCCTTAGAGGGCCCCAGCATTTT
TRBV7-2	many	TRBJ2-1	TRBD1	CASSLTGFKQFF	TGTGCCAGCAGCTTGACAGGGTTTAAGCAGTTCTTC
TRBV12-3/TRBV12-4	many	TRBJ1-1	TRBD1	CASSRTGTTEAFF	TGTGCCAGCAGCCGGACAGGAACCACTGAAGCTTTCTTT
TRBV5-1	.	TRBJ2-1	TRBD2	CASSAGLAGRNEQFF	TGCGCCAGCAGCGCCGGACTAGCGGGGAGGAATGAGCAGTTCTTC
TRBV20-1	.	TRBJ2-5	.	CSAKRGGETQYF	TGCAGTGCTAAACGGGGTGGAGAGACCCAGTACTTC
TRBV7-6	.	TRBJ2-1	TRBD2	CASSPGLAGENEQFF	TGTGCCAGCAGTCCTGGACTAGCGGGGGAGAATGAGCAGTTCTTC
TRBV29-1	.	TRBJ2-3	.	CSAGLRLLADTQYF	TGCAGCGCTGGACTTAGGTTGCTGGCAGATACGCAGTATTTT
TRBV19	few	TRBJ1-2	.	CASGTGYGYTF	TGTGCCAGTGGGACCGGCTATGGCTACACCTTC
TRBV7-2	many	TRBJ2-7	.	CASSSSGTLNEQYF	TGTGCCAGCAGCTCATCCGGGACTCTCAACGAGCAGTACTTC
TRBV7-2	many	TRBJ2-3	TRBD2	CASSDRLAGITDTQYF	TGTGCCAGCAGCGACCGACTAGCGGGGATCACAGATACGCAGTATTTT
TRBV20-1	.	TRBJ2-5	.	CSARRWGETQYF	TGCAGTGCTAGGAGGTGGGGAGAGACCCAGTACTTC
TRBV2	.	TRBJ2-1	.	CASRTRVSSAYNEQFF	TGTGCCAGCAGGACTCGAGTTTCCTCGGCCTACAATGAGCAGTTCTTC
TRBV2	.	TRBJ2-7	.	CASNPSGGAALYEQYF	TGTGCCAGCAACCCCTCAGGGGGGGCAGCACTTTACGAGCAGTACTTC
TRBV12-3/TRBV12-4	.	TRBJ2-2	TRBD2	CASSSRTSGGDTGELFF	TGTGCCAGCAGTTCACGGACTAGCGGGGGTGATACCGGGGAGCTGTTTTTT
TRBV28	many	TRBJ2-7	.	CASRAEGVFTYEQYF	TGTGCCAGCAGAGCGGAGGGGGTATTTACCTACGAGCAGTACTTC
TRBV7-2	many	TRBJ1-1	.	CASSPRTTEAFF	TGTGCCAGCAGCCCTAGGACCACTGAAGCTTTCTTT
TRBV7-9	many	TRBJ2-3	TRBD1	CASSIVRQGADTQYF	TGTGCCAGCAGCATCGTGCGACAGGGGGCGGATACGCAGTATTTT
TRBV3-1	.	TRBJ1-3	.	CASSYGRTSGNTIYF	TGTGCCAGCAGTTACGGACGGACCTCTGGAAACACCATATATTTT
TRBV6-5	few	TRBJ2-1	TRBD2	CASSPGTSGSYNEQFF	TGTGCCAGCAGTCCAGGGACTAGCGGGAGTTATAATGAGCAGTTCTTC
TRBV7-8	many	TRBJ2-7	TRBD2	CASSLAKKTSGGEYF	TGTGCCAGCAGCTTAGCGAAAAAGACTAGCGGCGGGGAGTACTTC
TRBV11-2	few	TRBJ1-1	.	CASSLLLTTEAFF	TGTGCCAGCAGCTTATTATTAACCACTGAAGCTTTCTTT
TRBV19	.	TRBJ1-5	.	CASSINEGWGNQPQHF	TGTGCCAGTAGTATAAACGAGGGGTGGGGAAATCAGCCCCAGCATTTT
TRBV7-2	many	TRBJ2-4	.	CATRGWTKNIQYF	TGTGCCACCCGTGGGTGGACCAAAAACATTCAGTACTTC
TRBV7-4	many	TRBJ2-3	.	CASSLGDMGRRWGDTQYF	TGTGCCAGCAGCTTAGGGGACATGGGCCGCAGATGGGGAGATACGCAGTATTTT
TRBV20-1	few	TRBJ2-3	TRBD2	CSARVRRGDYTQYF	TGCAGTGCTAGGGTCCGCCGGGGGGATTATACGCAGTATTTT
TRBV5-4	many	TRBJ1-1	TRBD1	CASSRGTGGLRNTEAFF	TGTGCCAGCAGCAGAGGGACAGGGGGCTTGAGGAACACTGAAGCTTTCTTT
TRBV12-3/TRBV12-4	many	TRBJ2-6	TRBD2	CASTLISGRFSGANVLTF	TGTGCCAGCACCCTCATTAGCGGGAGGTTCTCTGGGGCCAACGTCCTGACTTTC
TRBV11-3	few	TRBJ2-3	.	CASSPMAGVGDTQYF	TGTGCCAGCAGCCCAATGGCAGGGGTTGGAGATACGCAGTATTTT
TRBV7-9	many	TRBJ2-1	TRBD2	CASSTGTSGRTFYNEQFF	TGTGCCAGCAGCACAGGGACTAGCGGGAGGACGTTCTACAATGAGCAGTTCTTC
TRBV7-2	few	TRBJ2-7	TRBD2	CASSRPLSGRASYEQYF	TGTGCCAGCAGCCGCCCCCTTAGCGGGAGGGCCTCTTACGAGCAGTACTTC